This entry lists 8 T cell receptor beta chains sequenced from one sample in a study of T-cell memory formation after mild COVID-19. TCRdb used MiXCR to reprocess the 5' RACE reads, holding one entry per CDR3 protein. Among approximately 180,000 distinct CDR3 sequences, roughly 17% were seen once, and the ten largest hold about 2.1%. The source material was PBMCs or a T cell subset sorted from them (not recorded which). All receptors come from an adult woman who had mild COVID-19 (a few samples of this study predate the infection). Cell type and time point are not known.

In this sample, this clonotype turned up a few times. The rearrangement uses TRBV5-1 and TRBJ1-1; D unclear. There are 14 residues in the CDR3. Germline V gene lookup returns CDR1 SGHRS and CDR2 YFSETQ. V shed 4 bases and J shed 1 base, with 11 bases lying between them. Written as DNA, the CDR3 is TGCGCCAGCAGCCTCTGGACGGCGAACACTGAAGCTTTCTTT. Amino acids: CASSLWTANTEAFF.

This chain uses TRBV4-3 with TRBJ1-2, with 9 bases that match TRBD1. With V trimmed by 0 bases and J by 8 bases, 10 bases remained unmatched. This CDR3 has 16 amino acids. From germline, CDR1 is LGHNA and CDR2 YSLEER. The CDR3 reads CASSQDSPGTGSGYTF. In DNA, the CDR3 is TGCGCCAGCAGCCAAGATTCCCCCGGGACAGGGAGCGGCTACACCTTC.

This chain connects TRBV27 to TRBJ1-1; maybe TRBD1 (5 bases). CDR1 is MNHEY and CDR2 is SMNVEV in the germline V gene (reference sequence). The V gene lost 5 bases and the J gene lost 5 bases, with 18 bases spanning the gap. The CDR3 spans 15 residues. CDR3 nucleotides: TGTGCCAGCAGTCTCATCATGGGGGGTGGGACTGAAGCTTTCTTT. This gives the protein CASSLIMGGGTEAFF.

The chain joins TRBV20-1 to TRBJ2-1; D remains unclear. The length of the CDR3 is 13 residues. V shed 6 bases and J shed 7 bases, with 16 bases lying between them. The germline CDR1 and CDR2 sequences are DFQATT and SNEGSKA (reference sequence). CDR3: CSAPLYTINEQFF. Written as DNA, the CDR3 is TGCAGTGCGCCACTCTACACAATTAATGAGCAGTTCTTC.

This clonotype showed up just a few times. The V and J genes are TRBV25-1 and TRBJ1-1; D is uncertain. Germline loops: CDR1 MGHDK, CDR2 SYGVNS. This CDR3 comprises 15 residues. V lost 3 bases and J lost 4, with 15 bases in between. The CDR3 nucleotides are TGTGCCAGCAGTGATACCCTAACCCCGGGCACTGAAGCTTTCTTT. It yields the protein CASSDTLTPGTEAFF.

The chain joins TRBV5-1 to TRBJ1-1, with TRBD1 identical over 7 bases. The CDR3 contains 13 residues. Germline V gene sequence: CDR1 SGHRS, CDR2 YFSETQ. V lost 5 bases, J lost 1 base, and 2 bases stayed unmatched. CDR3: CASRRGPNTEAFF. DNA for the CDR3: TGCGCCAGCAGAAGGGGGCCGAACACTGAAGCTTTCTTT.

There are a few counts of this clonotype. The V and J genes are TRBV7-2 and TRBJ1-6; TRBD1 might be the D (6 bases). This CDR3 spans 16 amino acids. V was pared by 6 bases and J by 0 bases, with 12 bases between. The germline V gene has CDR1 SGHTA and CDR2 FQGNSA. The CDR3 reads CASRDLQGSYNSPLHF. DNA for the CDR3: TGTGCCAGCAGGGACCTACAGGGCTCCTATAATTCACCCCTCCACTTT.

The chain links TRBV5-1 to TRBJ2-1; D gene unclear. Trimming stripped 4 bases from V and 1 base from J, with 3 bases between. This CDR3 contains 12 residues. Germline loops: CDR1 SGHRS, CDR2 YFSETQ. The CDR3 bases are TGCGCCAGCAGCCCTTCCTACAATGAGCAGTTCTTC. Its protein product is CASSPSYNEQFF.